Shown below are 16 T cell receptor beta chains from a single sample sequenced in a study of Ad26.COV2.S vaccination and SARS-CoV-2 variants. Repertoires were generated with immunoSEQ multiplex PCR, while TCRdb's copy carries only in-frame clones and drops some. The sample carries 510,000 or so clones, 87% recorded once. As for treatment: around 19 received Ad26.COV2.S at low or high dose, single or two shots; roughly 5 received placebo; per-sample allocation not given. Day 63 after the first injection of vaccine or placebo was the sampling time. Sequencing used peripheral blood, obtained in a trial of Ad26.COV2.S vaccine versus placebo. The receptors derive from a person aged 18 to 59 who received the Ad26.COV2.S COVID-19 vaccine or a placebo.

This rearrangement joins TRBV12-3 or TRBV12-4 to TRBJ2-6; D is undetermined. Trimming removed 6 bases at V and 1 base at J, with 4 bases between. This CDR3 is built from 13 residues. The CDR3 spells CASRRSGANVLTF. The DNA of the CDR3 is TGTGCCAGCAGGAGGTCTGGGGCCAACGTCCTGACTTTC.

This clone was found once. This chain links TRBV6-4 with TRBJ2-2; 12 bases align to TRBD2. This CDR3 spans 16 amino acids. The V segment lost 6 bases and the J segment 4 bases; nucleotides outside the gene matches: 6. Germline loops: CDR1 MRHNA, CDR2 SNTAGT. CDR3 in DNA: TGTGCCAGCAGCCCTCTAGCGGGAGGGGTCACCGGGGAGCTGTTTTTT. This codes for CASSPLAGGVTGELFF.

The CDR3, as DNA: TGCAGCGTTGACCAGGGACAGGGGGCCGATGGGGATTATGGCTACACCTTC. This translates into CSVDQGQGADGDYGYTF. V usage is TRBV29-1 and J usage is TRBJ1-2; 12 bases fit TRBD1. The CDR3 is made up of 17 amino acids. Germline assignment: CDR1 SQVTM and CDR2 ANQGSEA. Germline trimming cut 3 bases from V and 5 bases from J; bases unmatched to any gene: 13.

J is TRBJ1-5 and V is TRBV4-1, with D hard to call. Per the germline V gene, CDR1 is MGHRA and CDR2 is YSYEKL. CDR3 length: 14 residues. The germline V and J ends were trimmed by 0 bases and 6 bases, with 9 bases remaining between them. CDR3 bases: TGCGCCAGCAGCCAAGATTCGGGGTTTCAGCCCCAGCATTTT. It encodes CASSQDSGFQPQHF.

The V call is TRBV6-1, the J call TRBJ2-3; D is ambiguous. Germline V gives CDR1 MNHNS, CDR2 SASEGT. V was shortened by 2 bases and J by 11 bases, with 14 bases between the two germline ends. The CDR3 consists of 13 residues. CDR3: CASSESPAHGQYF. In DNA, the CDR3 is TGTGCCAGCAGTGAATCCCCCGCCCATGGGCAGTATTTT.

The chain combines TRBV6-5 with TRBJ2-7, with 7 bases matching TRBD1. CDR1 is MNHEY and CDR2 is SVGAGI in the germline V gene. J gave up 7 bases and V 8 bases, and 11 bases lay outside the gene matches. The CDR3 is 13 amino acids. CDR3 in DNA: TGTGCCAGCCCCGGGACAGCCCCTTGGGAGCAGTACTTC. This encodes CASPGTAPWEQYF.

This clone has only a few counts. CDR3 DNA sequence: TGTGCCAGCAGCCGGGACAGGGGGGGGTCTGGGGCCAACGTCCTGACTTTC. Protein: CASSRDRGGSGANVLTF. This chain connects TRBV4-2 to TRBJ2-6, with 11 bases aligning to TRBD1. V shed 4 bases and J 1 base; nucleotides not matched to a gene: 3. Germline loops: CDR1 LGHNA, CDR2 YNFKEQ. CDR3 length: 17 amino acids.

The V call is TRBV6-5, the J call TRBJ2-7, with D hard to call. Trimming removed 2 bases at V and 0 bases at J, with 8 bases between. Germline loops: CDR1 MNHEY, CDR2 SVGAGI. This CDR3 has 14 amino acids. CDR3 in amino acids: CASSYDGSSYEQYF. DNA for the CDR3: TGTGCCAGCAGTTACGACGGAAGCTCCTACGAGCAGTACTTC.

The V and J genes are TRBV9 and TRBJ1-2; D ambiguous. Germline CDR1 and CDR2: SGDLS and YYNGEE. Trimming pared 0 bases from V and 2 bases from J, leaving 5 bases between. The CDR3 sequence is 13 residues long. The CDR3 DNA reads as TGTGCCAGCAGCGTAGACGTCAACTATGGCTACACCTTC. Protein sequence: CASSVDVNYGYTF.

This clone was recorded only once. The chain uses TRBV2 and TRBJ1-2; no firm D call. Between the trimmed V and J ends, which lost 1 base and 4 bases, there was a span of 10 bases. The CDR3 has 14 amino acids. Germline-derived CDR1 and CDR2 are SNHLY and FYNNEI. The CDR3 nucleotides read TGTGCCAGCAGTGAAGAGGGTAGCGGCTATGGCTACACCTTC. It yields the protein CASSEEGSGYGYTF.

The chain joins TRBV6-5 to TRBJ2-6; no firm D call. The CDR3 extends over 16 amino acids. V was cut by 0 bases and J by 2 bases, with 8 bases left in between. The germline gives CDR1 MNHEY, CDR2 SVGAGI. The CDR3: CASSYSKRAGANVLTF. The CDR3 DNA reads TGTGCCAGCAGTTACTCGAAAAGGGCTGGGGCCAACGTCCTGACTTTC.

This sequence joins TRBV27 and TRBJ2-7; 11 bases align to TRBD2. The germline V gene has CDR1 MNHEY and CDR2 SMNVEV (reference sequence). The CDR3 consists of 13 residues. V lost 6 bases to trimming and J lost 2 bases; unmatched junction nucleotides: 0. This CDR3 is CASRLAGAYEQYF. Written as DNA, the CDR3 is TGTGCCAGCAGACTAGCGGGAGCCTACGAGCAGTACTTC.

The CDR3 region is CASSVASGLLTNYGYTF. The CDR3 DNA follows: TGTGCCAGCAGCGTAGCTTCCGGGCTACTAACTAACTATGGCTACACCTTC. This chain links TRBV9 with TRBJ1-2, with no clear D. The CDR3 totals 17 residues. The V gene lost 0 bases and the J gene lost 0 bases, with 15 bases spanning the gap. Germline V gives CDR1 SGDLS, CDR2 YYNGEE.

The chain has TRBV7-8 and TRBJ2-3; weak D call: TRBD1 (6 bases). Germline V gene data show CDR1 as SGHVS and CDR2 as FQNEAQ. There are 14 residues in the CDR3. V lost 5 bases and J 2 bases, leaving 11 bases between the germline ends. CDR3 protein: CASSQPGDTDTQYF. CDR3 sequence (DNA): TGTGCCAGCAGCCAACCAGGGGACACAGATACGCAGTATTTT. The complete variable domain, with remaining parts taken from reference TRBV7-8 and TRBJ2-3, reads GAGVSQSPRYKVAKRGQDVALRCDPISGHVSLFWYQQALGQGPEFLTYFQNEAQLDKSGLPSDRFFAERPEGSVSTLKIQRTQQEDSAVYLCASSQPGDTDTQYFGPGTRLTVL.

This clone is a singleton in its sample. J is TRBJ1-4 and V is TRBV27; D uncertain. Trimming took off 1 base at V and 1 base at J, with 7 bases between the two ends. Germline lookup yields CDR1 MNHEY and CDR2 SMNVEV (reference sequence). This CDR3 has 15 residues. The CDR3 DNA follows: TGTGCCAGCAGTTTATGGCCGAGAACTAATGAAAAACTGTTTTTT. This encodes CASSLWPRTNEKLFF. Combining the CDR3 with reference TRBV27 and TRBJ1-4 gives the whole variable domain EAQVTQNPRYLITVTGKKLTVTCSQNMNHEYMSWYRQDPGLGLRQIYYSMNVEVTDKGDVPEGYKVSRKEKRNFPLILESPSPNQTSLYFCASSLWPRTNEKLFFGSGTQLSVL.

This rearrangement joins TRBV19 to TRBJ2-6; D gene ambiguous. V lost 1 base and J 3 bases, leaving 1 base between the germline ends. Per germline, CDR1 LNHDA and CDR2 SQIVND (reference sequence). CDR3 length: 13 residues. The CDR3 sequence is CASSIVGANVLTF. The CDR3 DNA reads TGTGCCAGTAGTATAGTTGGGGCCAACGTCCTGACTTTC.